These T cell receptor beta chains were read from a single sample in a study of CD4 T cells in relation to SARS-CoV-2 and coronaviruses. Their recognized antigens are unknown. Here immunoSEQ multiplex PCR was the method, and the copy in TCRdb shows in-frame clones only, minus some. The repertoire consists of some 29,000 clones, with 70% to 85% occurring once and the leading ten covering roughly 14%. The sample comprised CD4+ T cells from PBMCs, cultured in vitro. These receptors were taken from a human donor in good health. The CDR3 runs from the conserved cysteine through the conserved F or W. D genes are given only for firm matches. Where a row states a size, it is once, few, many or the class of an expanded clone; other rows omit it.

clone_size,d_call,j_call,v_call,cdr3_length,cdr3_aa,cdr3_nt
once,-,TRBJ2-1,TRBV5-1,14,CASSLDKLGYEQFF,TGCGCCAGCAGCTTGGATAAGCTCGGATACGAGCAGTTCTTC
-,TRBD1,TRBJ1-2,TRBV28,17,CASSLSIGGGRGQGYTF,TGTGCCAGCAGTTTATCTATCGGGGGGGGCAGGGGGCAAGGCTACACCTTC
-,-,TRBJ2-7,TRBV6-6,15,CASSPLDTHSYEQYF,TGTGCCAGCAGTCCCTTGGACACTCACTCCTACGAGCAGTACTTC
-,-,TRBJ1-6,TRBV5-1,13,CASSSDRNSPLHF,TGCGCCAGCAGTTCGGACAGAAATTCACCCCTCCACTTT
-,-,TRBJ1-1,TRBV25-1,15,CASSDPERVGTEAFF,TGTGCCAGCAGTGACCCTGAGAGGGTGGGCACTGAAGCTTTCTTT
-,-,TRBJ2-7,TRBV27,14,CASSYTDGSYEQYF,TGTGCCAGCAGTTATACCGACGGTTCCTACGAGCAGTACTTC
-,-,TRBJ2-7,TRBV21-1,17,CASSKRRRAGVAYEQYF,TGTGCCAGCAGCAAACGGAGGAGGGCGGGAGTAGCGTACGAGCAGTACTTC
-,-,TRBJ2-4,TRBV5-4,15,CASSLGGGGKNIQYF,TGTGCCAGCAGCTTGGGGGGCGGTGGCAAAAACATTCAGTACTTC
-,-,TRBJ1-5,TRBV23-1,15,CASSQSRGLGQPQHF,TGCGCCAGCAGTCAATCGCGGGGTCTTGGACAGCCCCAGCATTTT
-,-,TRBJ1-3,TRBV6-5,14,CASSVGEFGNTIYF,TGTGCCAGCTCCGTGGGAGAATTTGGAAACACCATATATTTT
-,-,TRBJ2-1,TRBV7-9,16,CASSPPGASSYNEQFF,TGTGCCAGCAGCCCCCCGGGCGCGAGCTCCTACAATGAGCAGTTCTTC
few,TRBD2,TRBJ2-3,TRBV11-2,19,CASSPRLAGEFFGTDTQYF,TGTGCCAGCAGCCCGAGACTAGCGGGGGAGTTTTTCGGCACAGATACGCAGTATTTT
-,-,TRBJ2-7,TRBV7-2,13,CASSTFNSYEQYF,TGTGCCAGCAGCACGTTCAACAGCTACGAGCAGTACTTC
few,TRBD1,TRBJ1-1,TRBV9,15,CASSSFRDRGTEAFF,TGTGCCAGCAGCTCCTTCAGGGACAGGGGCACTGAAGCTTTCTTT
-,TRBD1,TRBJ1-1,TRBV11-2,13,CASSLTGVGEAFF,TGTGCCAGCAGCTTGACAGGGGTTGGGGAAGCTTTCTTT
-,TRBD1,TRBJ2-2,TRBV29-1,16,CSVEGSGQGATGELFF,TGCAGCGTTGAAGGTTCGGGACAGGGCGCCACCGGGGAGCTGTTTTTT
-,TRBD2,TRBJ2-7,TRBV11-2,14,CASRSLAGAYEQYF,TGTGCCAGCAGGTCCCTAGCGGGAGCCTACGAGCAGTACTTC
-,TRBD1,TRBJ2-1,TRBV7-9,17,CASSWRPGQDMFNEQFF,TGTGCCAGCAGCTGGCGACCGGGACAGGATATGTTTAATGAGCAGTTCTTC
few,TRBD2,TRBJ2-7,TRBV7-2,13,CASSQTSDHEQYF,TGTGCCAGCAGCCAAACTAGCGATCACGAGCAGTACTTC
-,-,TRBJ1-1,TRBV7-9,15,CASSPGDDIMTEAFF,TGTGCCAGCAGCCCGGGGGACGATATCATGACTGAAGCTTTCTTT
-,-,TRBJ2-7,TRBV7-9,13,CASSPTVSNEQYF,TGTGCCAGCAGTCCCACAGTCTCCAACGAGCAGTACTTC
-,TRBD2,TRBJ2-1,TRBV30,13,CACLAGTYNEQFF,TGTGCCTGCCTAGCGGGAACCTACAATGAGCAGTTCTTC
-,-,TRBJ2-1,TRBV9,14,CASSGDTDNNEQFF,TGTGCCAGCAGCGGAGACACCGATAACAATGAGCAGTTCTTC
-,-,TRBJ1-5,TRBV12-3/TRBV12-4,13,CASSLRENQPQHF,TGTGCCAGCAGTTTAAGGGAGAATCAGCCCCAGCATTTT
-,TRBD1,TRBJ2-7,TRBV11-2,14,CASSSQGQSYEQYF,TGTGCCAGCAGCTCACAGGGGCAGTCATACGAGCAGTACTTC
-,-,TRBJ2-7,TRBV29-1,14,CSVVEQGSSYEQYF,TGCAGCGTTGTTGAGCAGGGCAGCTCCTACGAGCAGTACTTC
once,-,TRBJ2-7,TRBV23-1,12,CASTRAHHEQYF,TGCGCCAGCACGAGGGCGCATCACGAGCAGTACTTC
-,-,TRBJ2-2,TRBV9,17,CASSAQQGGSNTGELFF,TGTGCCAGCAGCGCCCAGCAGGGGGGGTCAAACACCGGGGAGCTGTTTTTT
few,-,TRBJ2-1,TRBV7-9,16,CASSLNQGFSYNEQFF,TGTGCCAGCAGCTTAAACCAGGGGTTCTCCTACAATGAGCAGTTCTTC
-,TRBD2,TRBJ2-7,TRBV7-9,15,CASSLGLAGSYEQYF,TGTGCCAGCAGCTTAGGCCTAGCGGGGAGTTACGAGCAGTACTTC
-,TRBD1,TRBJ2-7,TRBV6-5,14,CASIITGQGIEQYF,TGTGCCAGCATCATAACGGGACAGGGGATTGAGCAGTACTTC
few,-,TRBJ2-5,TRBV29-1,12,CSVALQQETQYF,TGCAGCGTTGCGTTACAGCAAGAGACCCAGTACTTC
-,-,TRBJ2-1,TRBV6-5,11,CASQLNNEQFF,TGTGCCAGCCAACTGAACAATGAGCAGTTCTTC
-,TRBD1,TRBJ1-3,TRBV5-1,16,CASSRGQGAPGNTIYF,TGCGCCAGCAGCCGGGGACAGGGGGCTCCCGGAAACACCATATATTTT
-,-,TRBJ1-3,TRBV12-3/TRBV12-4,11,CASRTTLRVYF,TGTGCCAGCAGAACGACACTACGGGTATATTTT
-,-,TRBJ2-1,TRBV7-2,12,CASSETGNEQFF,TGTGCCAGCAGCGAGACAGGCAATGAGCAGTTCTTC
-,TRBD1,TRBJ1-6,TRBV7-2,14,CASSFRDSSSPLHF,TGTGCCAGCAGCTTTAGGGACAGCTCTTCACCCCTCCACTTT